Presented here are 15 T cell receptor beta chains from one specimen sequenced in a study of T cell clonality in common variable immunodeficiency. Data came from immunoSEQ multiplex PCR; TCRdb stores just in-frame clones and leaves some out. This sample carries 55,000 or so clones, none of them present only once. Source material: peripheral blood mononuclear cells. These TCRs come from a person aged 18 to 75 in good health.

A note on this clone: The sequence runs out 3 residues before the end of the CDR3; the remainder is reconstructed from the germline J gene. V and J are TRBV10-2 and TRBJ1-1; TRBD1 aligns across 11 bases. Germline CDR1 and CDR2: WSHSY and SAAADI. The CDR3 sequence is 15 residues long. The V gene end was trimmed by 8 bases and the J gene end by 3 bases; junction bases not matched to a gene: 8. The CDR3 bases that were read are TGCGCCAGCGGCGGACAGGGGGCGCAGGACACTGAA. Encoded protein: CASGGQGAQDTE. The CDR3 in full is CASGGQGAQDTEAFF.

This clone was counted at least ten times. The CDR3 here is CASSISGGAYNEQFF. The sequenced CDR3 bases are TGTGCCAGTAGTATTAGCGGGGGGGCGTACAATGAG. The rearrangement joins TRBV19 to TRBJ2-1, with 11 bases fitting TRBD2. Coverage ceases 3 residues before the CDR3 finishes, and the germline J gene fills in the end. J was trimmed by 4 bases and V by 3 bases; bases with no gene match: 2. The length of the CDR3 is 15 residues. Germline V gene data show CDR1 as LNHDA and CDR2 as SQIVND (reference sequence). Complete variable domain (other parts from reference TRBV19 and TRBJ2-1): DGGITQSPKYLFRKEGQNVTLSCEQNLNHDAMYWYRQDPGQGLRLIYYSQIVNDFQKGDIAEGYSVSREKKESFPLTVTSAQKNPTAFYLCASSISGGAYNEQFFGPGTRLTVL.

This clone appeared many times. With the read ending 3 residues before the CDR3 end, the germline J gene is used to fill in that end. This chain joins TRBV19 and TRBJ2-7; possibly TRBD2 for D (6 bases). Trimming pared 6 bases from V and 2 bases from J, leaving 20 bases between. Germline lookup yields CDR1 LNHDA and CDR2 SQIVND (reference sequence). This CDR3 has 16 residues. The CDR3 loop is CASSGGRHSPTYEQYF. The CDR3 DNA, read in part, is TGTGCCAGTAGCGGGGGACGGCACTCACCCACCTACGAG.

This clone was recorded at least ten times. The CDR3 end falls 3 residues outside the read, so it is completed with the germline J gene. The V and J genes are TRBV7-2 and TRBJ2-3; TRBD2 aligns across 10 bases. The CDR3 has 15 amino acids. The junction had 3 bases not matched to a gene; V was cut back by 1 base and J by 5 bases. Germline V lookup: CDR1 SGHTA, CDR2 FQGNSA. Partial CDR3 DNA: TGTGCCAGCAGCTTAGTAGCGGGGGGCAGAGATACG. Its translation is CASSLVAGGRDT. The whole CDR3 is CASSLVAGGRDTQYF. Filled out from reference TRBV7-2 and TRBJ2-3, the complete variable domain reads GAGVSQSPSNKVTEKGKDVELRCDPISGHTALYWYRQSLGQGLEFLIYFQGNSAPDKSGLPSDRFSAERTGGSVSTLTIQRTQQEDSAVYLCASSLVAGGRDTQYFGPGTRLTVL.

This clone was seen ten or more times. The DNA ends 3 residues before the CDR3 does, and the rest of the CDR3 is filled in from the germline J gene. This chain links TRBV30 with TRBJ2-5, with 10 bases lining up with TRBD1. Trimming at V came to 2 bases and at J to 3 bases, leaving 3 bases not matched to a gene. The germline V gene encodes CDR1 GTSNPN and CDR2 SVGIG (reference sequence). The CDR3 covers 14 residues. The DNA read from the CDR3 is TGTGCCTGGAGTCGGACAGGGGGAGAAGAGACC. Its translation is CAWSRTGGEET. The whole CDR3 region reads CAWSRTGGEETQYF.

This clone was detected ten times or more. Coverage ceases 3 residues before the CDR3 finishes, and the germline J gene fills in the end. The chain joins TRBV30 to TRBJ2-1; 10 bases agree with TRBD2. V lost 2 bases and J lost 4; bases outside the gene matches: 5. Germline CDR1 and CDR2: GTSNPN and SVGIG (reference sequence). The CDR3 loop spans 15 amino acids. CDR3 loop: CAWSFTSGDYNEQFF. The sequenced part of the CDR3 DNA is TGTGCCTGGAGTTTTACTAGCGGGGATTACAATGAG.

This clone has a handful of counts. The read halts 3 residues ahead of the CDR3 end, with the missing end drawn from the germline J gene. The chain carries TRBV30 and TRBJ1-2, with D possibly matching TRBD1 (5 bases). CDR1 is GTSNPN, CDR2 SVGIG, per germline (reference sequence). CDR3 length: 11 residues. The sequenced part of the CDR3 DNA is TGTGCCTGGGGACACAGTAATGAC. Translated, it gives CAWGHSND. The CDR3 as a whole reads CAWGHSNDYTF.

This clone was observed at least ten times. Partial CDR3 DNA: TGCAGTGCGTTTGGACAGGGGAGAGACACTGAA. It is translated as CSAFGQGRDTE. In full, the CDR3 reads CSAFGQGRDTEAFF. The chain couples TRBV20-1 to TRBJ1-1, with 9 positions matching TRBD1. The sequence runs out 3 residues before the end of the CDR3; the remainder is reconstructed from the germline J gene. The CDR3 runs 14 residues. With V trimmed by 6 bases and J by 3 bases, 8 bases remained unmatched. CDR1 and CDR2 from the germline V gene are DFQATT and SNEGSKA (reference sequence).

A few counts support this clone. Read sequence stops 3 residues before the CDR3 end, and the germline J gene provides the missing end. The chain carries TRBV7-7 and TRBJ2-3, with 12 bases identical to TRBD2. CDR1 is SSHAT, CDR2 FNYEAQ, per germline (reference sequence). This CDR3 contains 17 residues. The CDR3 here is CASSLRLAGGTQETQYF. The CDR3 DNA, read in part, is TGTGCCAGCAGCTTACGGCTAGCGGGAGGGACTCAAGAGACG.

Many counts were recorded for this clone. The read halts 3 residues ahead of the CDR3 end, with the missing end drawn from the germline J gene. The V call is TRBV28, the J call TRBJ1-1; the match to TRBD1 covers 8 bases. The junction had 1 base not matched to a gene; V was cut back by 4 bases and J by 0 bases. This CDR3 region has 14 residues. CDR1 is MDHEN and CDR2 is SYDVKM in the germline V gene. The sequenced part of the CDR3 DNA is TGTGCCAGCAGTTCGGGACAGGTGAACACTGAA. Protein product: CASSSGQVNTE. The complete CDR3 sequence is CASSSGQVNTEAFF.

Worth noting for this clone: The read is 3 residues too short to cover the CDR3 end, so that end is filled in from the germline J gene. The chain recombines TRBV19 with TRBJ2-1; 12 positions match TRBD2. The CDR3 contains 15 residues. The V and J ends lost 6 bases and 8 bases, in that order; junction bases with no gene match: 8. From germline, CDR1 is LNHDA and CDR2 SQIVND (reference sequence). CDR3 sequence reads: CASSTLAGGVDEQFF. The part of the CDR3 DNA that was read is TGTGCCAGTAGCACACTAGCGGGGGGTGTGGATGAG.

Comments on this clone: Coverage ceases 3 residues before the CDR3 finishes, and the germline J gene fills in the end. The rearrangement joins TRBV19 to TRBJ2-2, with unresolved D. In germline, CDR1 is LNHDA, CDR2 SQIVND (reference sequence). This CDR3 spans 12 amino acids. The covered CDR3 bases are TGTGCCAGTAGTATTCGAGGTGAAAAG. It encodes CASSIRGEK. Given in full, the CDR3 is CASSIRGEKLFF. Full variable domain (outside the CDR3, taken from reference TRBV19 and TRBJ2-2): DGGITQSPKYLFRKEGQNVTLSCEQNLNHDAMYWYRQDPGQGLRLIYYSQIVNDFQKGDIAEGYSVSREKKESFPLTVTSAQKNPTAFYLCASSIRGEKLFFGEGSRLTVL.

Ten or more counts support this clone. The CDR3 end is not reached by the read, which stops 3 residues before it; the germline J gene fills it in. V gene TRBV5-4 combines with J gene TRBJ1-1; perhaps TRBD1 as D (5 bases). CDR1 SGHNT and CDR2 YYREEE come from the germline V gene (reference sequence). The CDR3 runs 14 residues. Trimming removed 4 bases from V and 1 base from J, with 11 bases in between. The CDR3 reads CASSRQQSNTEAFF. The CDR3 DNA, read in part, is TGTGCCAGCAGCCGACAGCAGTCGAACACTGAA.

This clone was seen repeatedly, ten times or more. The read terminates 3 residues before the CDR3 end, so the remaining end is supplied by the germline J gene. This chain links TRBV29-1 with TRBJ2-7; D unclear. With 1 base removed from V and 3 bases from J, the gap between germline ends came to 4 bases. The CDR3 runs 11 residues. In germline, CDR1 is SQVTM, CDR2 ANQGSEA. The CDR3 loop reads CSVEGSYEQYF. The sequenced CDR3 bases are TGCAGCGTTGAAGGCAGCTACGAG.

This clone was seen many times. The CDR3 end is not reached by the read, which stops 3 residues before it; the germline J gene fills it in. This rearrangement joins TRBV4-1 to TRBJ2-2, with 9 bases identical to TRBD2. Trimming at V came to 1 base and at J to 5 bases, leaving 5 bases not matched to a gene. Germline lookup yields CDR1 MGHRA and CDR2 YSYEKL. This CDR3 region has 16 residues. The CDR3 protein is CASSQVAGEGTGELFF. The covered CDR3 bases are TGCGCCAGCAGCCAAGTAGCGGGAGAGGGGACCGGGGAG.